These T cell receptor beta chains were read from a single sample in a study of T cell responses to AZD1222 COVID-19 vaccine. Sequencing used immunoSEQ multiplex PCR; TCRdb keeps in-frame clones, though not all of them. The table records 100,000 to 150,000 clones, approximately 83% of them present only once. Sample: peripheral blood, taken on day 0 of AZD1222 vaccination. The origin of the receptors is an adult in good health. Both conserved end residues are part of each CDR3. A D gene is named only where the DNA matches it firmly. A clone size is listed for some rows: how often the clone was seen (once, few, many), or a class if it is expanded.

clone size: -; J gene: TRBJ1-1; D gene: -; V gene: TRBV28; CDR3 DNA: TGTGCCAGCAGTTTAAGCGGGGGTTCTGGAGCTTTCTTT; CDR3 protein: CASSLSGGSGAFF
clone size: -; J gene: TRBJ1-2; D gene: TRBD1; V gene: TRBV18; CDR3 DNA: TGTGCCAGCTCACCAAATGAACAGGGGTCCGACGGCTACACCTTC; CDR3 protein: CASSPNEQGSDGYTF
clone size: -; J gene: TRBJ1-6; D gene: TRBD1; V gene: TRBV19; CDR3 DNA: TGTGCCAGTAGTGAAACAGGGGGCGGAATGACACCCCTCCACTTT; CDR3 protein: CASSETGGGMTPLHF
clone size: -; J gene: TRBJ1-2; D gene: -; V gene: TRBV20-1; CDR3 DNA: TGCAGTGCTAGTCATCCAGGGGCTGATGGCTACACCTTC; CDR3 protein: CSASHPGADGYTF
clone size: -; J gene: TRBJ1-5; D gene: TRBD1; V gene: TRBV3-1/TRBV3-2; CDR3 DNA: TGTGCCAGCAGCACCCGGACAGGCCCCCAGCATTTT; CDR3 protein: CASSTRTGPQHF
clone size: -; J gene: TRBJ2-7; D gene: -; V gene: TRBV21-1; CDR3 DNA: TGTGCCAGCACCAAGACGGACAGGGGAGGCGAGCAGTACTTC; CDR3 protein: CASTKTDRGGEQYF
clone size: once; J gene: TRBJ1-3; D gene: -; V gene: TRBV28; CDR3 DNA: TGTGCCAGCAGTCTCCCTGGGGGAAACACCATATATTTT; CDR3 protein: CASSLPGGNTIYF
clone size: -; J gene: TRBJ2-1; D gene: -; V gene: TRBV6-5; CDR3 DNA: TGTGCCAGCAGTCGAGACGGCTACAATGAGCAGTTCTTC; CDR3 protein: CASSRDGYNEQFF
clone size: -; J gene: TRBJ1-2; D gene: -; V gene: TRBV7-6; CDR3 DNA: TGTGCCAGCAGCCCATGGGACGGAGAACCTAACTATGGCTACACCTTC; CDR3 protein: CASSPWDGEPNYGYTF
clone size: -; J gene: TRBJ1-2; D gene: -; V gene: TRBV3-1/TRBV3-2; CDR3 DNA: TGTGCCAGCAGCCAAGATTTACAGGCCTATGGCTACACCTTC; CDR3 protein: CASSQDLQAYGYTF
clone size: -; J gene: TRBJ1-1; D gene: -; V gene: TRBV7-9; CDR3 DNA: TGTGCCAGCAGCTTAATCTTAAAGGGGACTGAAGCTTTCTTT; CDR3 protein: CASSLILKGTEAFF
clone size: -; J gene: TRBJ2-7; D gene: -; V gene: TRBV28; CDR3 DNA: TGTGCCAGCAGTTTAGTGCGGGAGCAGTACTTC; CDR3 protein: CASSLVREQYF
clone size: -; J gene: TRBJ1-5; D gene: TRBD1; V gene: TRBV6-5; CDR3 DNA: TGTGCCAGCATACCGACAGGGGGCAAACAGCCCCAGCATTTT; CDR3 protein: CASIPTGGKQPQHF
clone size: -; J gene: TRBJ1-2; D gene: -; V gene: TRBV6-5; CDR3 DNA: TGTGCCAGCACCGGGGGGATCCATGGCTACACCTTC; CDR3 protein: CASTGGIHGYTF
clone size: few; J gene: TRBJ1-1; D gene: -; V gene: TRBV4-2; CDR3 DNA: TGTGCCAGCAGCCAAGATCCGCCTGAAGCTTTCTTT; CDR3 protein: CASSQDPPEAFF
clone size: -; J gene: TRBJ1-2; D gene: TRBD1; V gene: TRBV7-2; CDR3 DNA: TGTGCCAGCAGCCCGCGGACAGGTTCTCTCGGCTACACCTTC; CDR3 protein: CASSPRTGSLGYTF
clone size: -; J gene: TRBJ2-7; D gene: TRBD1; V gene: TRBV18; CDR3 DNA: TGTGCCAGCTCACCGGGGACAGGCGCTTCTTACGAGCAGTACTTC; CDR3 protein: CASSPGTGASYEQYF
clone size: -; J gene: TRBJ1-6; D gene: -; V gene: TRBV21-1; CDR3 DNA: TGTGCCAGCAGCAAATGTGTGTGTAGGGGTTTGTATTCACCCCTCCACTTT; CDR3 protein: CASSKCVCRGLYSPLHF
clone size: -; J gene: TRBJ1-3; D gene: -; V gene: TRBV5-6; CDR3 DNA: TGTGCCAGCAGTGACGGGGTAAACACCATATATTTT; CDR3 protein: CASSDGVNTIYF
clone size: -; J gene: TRBJ1-6; D gene: -; V gene: TRBV18; CDR3 DNA: TGTGCCAGCTCACCAGTAACATCAAGACTCAATTCACCCCTCCACTTT; CDR3 protein: CASSPVTSRLNSPLHF
clone size: -; J gene: TRBJ2-7; D gene: TRBD1; V gene: TRBV7-2; CDR3 DNA: TGTGCCAGCAGCTCGGGACAGGCCTTCTCCTACGAGCAGTACTTC; CDR3 protein: CASSSGQAFSYEQYF
clone size: -; J gene: TRBJ1-5; D gene: -; V gene: TRBV18; CDR3 DNA: TGTGCCAGCTCACCAGGCAGGAATCAGCCCCAGCATTTT; CDR3 protein: CASSPGRNQPQHF
clone size: -; J gene: TRBJ2-3; D gene: TRBD2; V gene: TRBV3-1/TRBV3-2; CDR3 DNA: TGTGCCAGCAGCCTAGCGGGGGGGCGAGATACGCAGTATTTT; CDR3 protein: CASSLAGGRDTQYF
clone size: -; J gene: TRBJ2-7; D gene: -; V gene: TRBV7-8; CDR3 DNA: TGTGCCAGCAGCTACGGACGGAGCACAGCCTACGAGCAGTACTTC; CDR3 protein: CASSYGRSTAYEQYF
clone size: -; J gene: TRBJ1-1; D gene: -; V gene: TRBV7-9; CDR3 DNA: TGTGCCAGCAGCTTATCTATATATGAGGACACTGAAGCTTTCTTT; CDR3 protein: CASSLSIYEDTEAFF
clone size: -; J gene: TRBJ2-3; D gene: TRBD2; V gene: TRBV18; CDR3 DNA: TGTGCCAGCTCACCTAGCGGGGGCCGGGTAGATACGCAGTATTTT; CDR3 protein: CASSPSGGRVDTQYF
clone size: -; J gene: TRBJ2-7; D gene: -; V gene: TRBV10-3; CDR3 DNA: TGTGCCATCAGGCGGGACTCCTCCTACGAGCAGTACTTC; CDR3 protein: CAIRRDSSYEQYF
clone size: -; J gene: TRBJ1-4; D gene: TRBD1; V gene: TRBV9; CDR3 DNA: TGTGCCAGCAGCTCCTACAGGGGGCGACGGGAAAAACTGTTTTTT; CDR3 protein: CASSSYRGRREKLFF
clone size: once; J gene: TRBJ2-5; D gene: -; V gene: TRBV9; CDR3 DNA: TGTGCCAGCAGCGTAGCCGCTTGGGGAGCCCAGTACTTC; CDR3 protein: CASSVAAWGAQYF